One T cell receptor (beta chain) is described in this entry. Its specificity is unknown. The sample is drawn from a study of T cell responses to AZD1222 COVID-19 vaccine. Study outcomes and limitations: Baseline seropositivity occurred in only a handful of AZD1222 recipients.

Per the germline V gene, CDR1 is MNHEY and CDR2 is SMNVEV (reference sequence). V was trimmed by 5 bases and J by 0 bases, leaving 16 bases between them. CDR3 length: 16 residues. TCRdb's copy holds only in-frame clones and misses some; the assay was immunoSEQ multiplex PCR. The sample has over 75,000 clones, approximately 91% seen once. The material was peripheral blood, obtained on day 0 of AZD1222 vaccination. This clonotype was sampled from an adult in good health. The chain employs TRBV27 and TRBJ1-1, with D possibly being TRBD1 (6 bases). The DNA of the CDR3 is TGTGCCAGCAGTATTAGTCTTTGGACAGTGAACACTGAAGCTTTCTTT. It specifies CASSISLWTVNTEAFF.